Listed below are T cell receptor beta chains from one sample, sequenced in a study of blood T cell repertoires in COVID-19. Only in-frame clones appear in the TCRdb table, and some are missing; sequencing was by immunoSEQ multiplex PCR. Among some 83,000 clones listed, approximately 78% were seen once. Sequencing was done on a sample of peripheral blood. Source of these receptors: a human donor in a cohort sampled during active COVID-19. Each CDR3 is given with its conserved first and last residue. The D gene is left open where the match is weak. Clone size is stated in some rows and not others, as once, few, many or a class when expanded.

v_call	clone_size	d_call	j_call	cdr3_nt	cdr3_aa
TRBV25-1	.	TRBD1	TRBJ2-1	TGTGCCAGCACGTGGGCAGGGGGCTCGGGTGAGCAGTTCTTC	CASTWAGGSGEQFF
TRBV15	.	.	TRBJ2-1	TGTGCCACCAGCAGAGTGGGGCCCGGGAGCGGGTACGAGTACAATGAGCAGTTCTTC	CATSRVGPGSGYEYNEQFF
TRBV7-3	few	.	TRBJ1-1	TGTGCCAGCAGCTCGGGCGGGGAAGCTTTCTTT	CASSSGGEAFF
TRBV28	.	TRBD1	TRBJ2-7	TGTGCCAGCAGTTCCGGACAGGGTTTCTCCGAGCAGTACTTC	CASSSGQGFSEQYF
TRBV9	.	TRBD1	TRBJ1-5	TGTGCCAGCAGCGTAGACCTCACAGGGGAGCCCCAGCATTTT	CASSVDLTGEPQHF
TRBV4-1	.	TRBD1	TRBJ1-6	TGCGCCAGCAGCCGCGGGGACAGGGTCGGTTCACCCCTCCACTTT	CASSRGDRVGSPLHF
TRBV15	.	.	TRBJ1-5	TGTGCCACCAGCAGAGGACTGGAGGGCAATCAGCCCCAGCATTTT	CATSRGLEGNQPQHF
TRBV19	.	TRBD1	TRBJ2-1	TGTGCCAGTAACATGGGACAGGGCTTCTACAATGAGCAGTTCTTC	CASNMGQGFYNEQFF
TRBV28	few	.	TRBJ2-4	TGTGCCAGCGGCTCAGGTTTCAAAAACATTCAGTACTTC	CASGSGFKNIQYF
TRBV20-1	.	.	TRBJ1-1	TGCAGTGCTTCATCGGGGGAGCAGGGTTTCTTT	CSASSGEQGFF
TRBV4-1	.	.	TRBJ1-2	TGCGCCAGCAGCCAAGGGCCAGGACTGGACTATGGCTACACCTTC	CASSQGPGLDYGYTF
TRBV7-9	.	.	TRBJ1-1	TGTGCCAGCAGCCTCGGGGTGGCTTTCTTT	CASSLGVAFF
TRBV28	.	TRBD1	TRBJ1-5	TGTGCCAGCAGCAAAACCGGGACAGCCCGACAGCCCCAGCATTTT	CASSKTGTARQPQHF
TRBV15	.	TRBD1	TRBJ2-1	TGTGCCACCAGCAGAGCCCTCGGACAGGGGGCCTACAATGAGCAGTTCTTC	CATSRALGQGAYNEQFF
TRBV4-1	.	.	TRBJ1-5	TGCGCCAGCAGCCAAGATTATTATCAGCCCCAGCATTTT	CASSQDYYQPQHF
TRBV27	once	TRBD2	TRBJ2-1	TGTGCCAGCAGTTCCGGTACTAGCGGGATCAATGAGCAGTTCTTC	CASSSGTSGINEQFF
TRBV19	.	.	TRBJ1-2	TGTGCCAGTACCGTGCAGGGGCTTTATGGCTACACCTTC	CASTVQGLYGYTF
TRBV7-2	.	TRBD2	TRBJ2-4	TGTGCCAGCGCCCGGGCTAGCGGGGGAGTAGCCAAAAACATTCAGTACTTC	CASARASGGVAKNIQYF
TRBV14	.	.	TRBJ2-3	TGTGCCAGCAGCCCGTCGGACTCTCGGTTTGCGCAGTATTTT	CASSPSDSRFAQYF
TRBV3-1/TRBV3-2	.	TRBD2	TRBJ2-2	TGTGCCAGCAGCCAAGGCGGCGGGGGGGCCGGGGAGCTGTTTTTT	CASSQGGGGAGELFF
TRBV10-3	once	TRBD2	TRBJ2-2	TGTGCCATCAGTGGCCATAGCGGGGAGAACACCGGGGAGCTGTTTTTT	CAISGHSGENTGELFF
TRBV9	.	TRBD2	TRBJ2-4	TGTGCCAGCAGCGTAGCTAGGGTAGCGGGGGACAAAAACATTCAGTACTTC	CASSVARVAGDKNIQYF
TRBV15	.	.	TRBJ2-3	TGTGCCACCAGCAGAGGGGAGGGGGATTGGTCAGATACGCAGTATTTT	CATSRGEGDWSDTQYF
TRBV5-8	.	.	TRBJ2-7	TGTGCCAGCAGCTTCCCCGCCTCACGGTACGAGCAGTACTTC	CASSFPASRYEQYF
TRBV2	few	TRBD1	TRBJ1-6	TGTGCCAGCAGTGTTACGGCAGGGGGGAATTCACCCCTCCACTTT	CASSVTAGGNSPLHF
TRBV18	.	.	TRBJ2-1	TGTGCCAGCTCCGGCGGACAGGGAGGGAGTGAGCAGTTCTTC	CASSGGQGGSEQFF
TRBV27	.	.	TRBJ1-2	TGTGCCAGCCGCACACAGGGTAGCTATGGCTACACCTTC	CASRTQGSYGYTF
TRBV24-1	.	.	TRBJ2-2	TGTGCCACCAGTGACCGTCCGAAAGCAAACACCGGGGAGCTGTTTTTT	CATSDRPKANTGELFF
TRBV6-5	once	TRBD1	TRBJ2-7	TGTGCCAGCAGTTACGGACAGGGCGCCTACGAGCAGTACTTC	CASSYGQGAYEQYF
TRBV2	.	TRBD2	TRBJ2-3	TGTGCCAGCGGCCAAAGCGGGGTGGGAGATACGCAGTATTTT	CASGQSGVGDTQYF
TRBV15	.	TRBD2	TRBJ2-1	TGTGCCACCAGCTACACCGGGACTAGAGCCCGTGAGGGACCACATTTCTCCTACAATGAGCAGTTCTTC	CATSYTGTRAREGPHFSYNEQFF
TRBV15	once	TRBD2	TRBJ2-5	TGTGCCACCAGCAGAGATCGGAGCGGGGGGGCGGAGACCCAGTACTTC	CATSRDRSGGAETQYF
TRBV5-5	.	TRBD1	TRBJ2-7	TGTGCCAGCAGCTGGGCAGGGGGCTTCTACGAGCAGTACTTC	CASSWAGGFYEQYF
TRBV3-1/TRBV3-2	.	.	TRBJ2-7	TGTGCCAGCAGCCCGGGACATTCGCTCGAGCAGTACTTC	CASSPGHSLEQYF
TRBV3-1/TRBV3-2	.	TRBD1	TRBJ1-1	TGTGCCAGCAGCCGAACCTCAGGGGGAAGCACTGAAGCTTTCTTT	CASSRTSGGSTEAFF